What follows are 24 T cell receptor beta chains derived from one specimen sequenced in a study of CD8 T cells in ankylosing spondylitis (dated by TCRdb to about 2017). Libraries came from 5' RACE. Sequencing used an Illumina HiSeq 2500. TCRdb trimmed public reads at Q25 via fastp, called clones via MiXCR and kept in-frame beta chains. Rows are combined by CDR3 protein, so each entry shows the most common genes and DNA. This sample has 350,000 to 400,000 distinct CDR3 sequences in its table, and 20% to 25% of those were observed once. The top ten hold less than 15% of the sample. The sequenced sample was blood, either unsorted or a sorted T cell fraction (not recorded which). All receptors derive from a male donor with ankylosing spondylitis or in good health (not recorded which).

This clonotype was seen more than once but under ten times. CDR3 bases: TGTGCCAGCAGCAAGAGACAGGTGCTCTCTGGAAACACCATATATTTT. Protein sequence: CASSKRQVLSGNTIYF. The chain combines TRBV21-1 with TRBJ1-3; whether TRBD1, the table's D call, matches the DNA was not checked. TRBV21-1 is flagged as a pseudogene. This CDR3 has 16 residues.

V gene TRBV3-1 combines with J gene TRBJ2-1; D is unresolved. This CDR3 is 13 amino acids long. Trimming stripped 0 bases from V and 7 bases from J, with 7 bases between. From germline, CDR1 is LGHDT and CDR2 YNNKEL (reference sequence). This CDR3 is CASSQESFNEQFF. The CDR3, as DNA: TGTGCCAGCAGCCAAGAATCTTTTAATGAGCAGTTCTTC.

Ten or more counts support this clonotype. The chain recombines TRBV29-1 with TRBJ2-7; tentatively, D is TRBD1 (6 bases). This CDR3 contains 11 residues. Trimming took off 5 bases at V and 2 bases at J, with 7 bases between the two ends. Germline CDR1 is SQVTM and CDR2 is ANQGSEA. The CDR3 DNA reads as TGCAGCGTTCCAGGGGCCTACGAGCAGTACTTC. It yields the protein CSVPGAYEQYF.

This chain links TRBV18 with TRBJ2-1; tentatively, D is TRBD2 (5 bases). V was shortened by 1 base and J by 7 bases, with 14 bases between the two germline ends. Looked up from germline, CDR1 is KGHSH and CDR2 is LQKENI. The CDR3 sequence is 15 residues long. The CDR3 loop is CASSPQGPAGNEQFF. DNA for the CDR3: TGTGCCAGCTCACCACAGGGCCCGGCGGGTAATGAGCAGTTCTTC.

This clonotype was counted a few times. The chain uses TRBV7-8 and TRBJ2-1; D gene uncertain. V was trimmed by 7 bases and J by 2 bases, leaving 15 bases between them. The V gene's germline CDR1 is SGHVS and CDR2 FQNEAQ. The CDR3 loop spans 15 amino acids. The CDR3 protein is CASNGPGRPYNEQFF. In DNA form, the CDR3 reads TGTGCCAGCAACGGCCCAGGCAGGCCCTACAATGAGCAGTTCTTC.

Many counts were recorded for this clonotype. This chain joins TRBV9 and TRBJ2-5; D is ambiguous. V was cut by 0 bases and J by 2 bases, with 8 bases left in between. Germline CDR1 and CDR2: SGDLS and YYNGEE. The CDR3 extends over 14 amino acids. The CDR3 DNA reads as TGTGCCAGCAGCGTAGCAACAGCACAAGAGACCCAGTACTTC. Its protein is CASSVATAQETQYF.

The rearrangement joins TRBV24-1 to TRBJ2-5; a weak D match, TRBD2 (5 bases). V was trimmed by 5 bases and J by 4 bases, leaving 16 bases between them. The V gene's germline CDR1 is KGHDR and CDR2 SFDVKD. This CDR3 comprises 15 residues. The CDR3 spells CATSGEGTTRETQYF. Written as DNA, the CDR3 is TGTGCCACCAGTGGCGAGGGTACCACTAGAGAGACCCAGTACTTC.

This clonotype was detected ten times or more. This sequence joins TRBV12-3 or TRBV12-4 and TRBJ2-1; no clear D gene. V lost 5 bases and J lost 7, with 9 bases in between. The CDR3 is made up of 12 amino acids. CDR3 in DNA: TGTGCCAGCAGTGCTGCAAATAATGAGCAGTTCTTC. It is translated as CASSAANNEQFF.

V usage is TRBV2 and J usage is TRBJ2-5; 7 positions agree with TRBD2. V gave up 8 bases and J gave up 4 bases; unmatched junction bases: 4. CDR3 length equals 12 residues. Germline CDR1 reads SNHLY; CDR2 reads FYNNEI. As DNA, the CDR3 is TGTGCCAGCGACGGACTAGGAGAGACCCAGTACTTC. Translated, it gives CASDGLGETQYF.

This clonotype has at least ten counts. The J gene is TRBJ1-1, the V gene TRBV12-3 or TRBV12-4; D remains ambiguous. This CDR3 comprises 11 residues. V shed 5 bases and J shed 7 bases, with 8 bases lying between them. The DNA for the CDR3 is TGTGCCAGCAGTCGGGCGGGTGAAGCTTTCTTT. This translates into CASSRAGEAFF.

This clonotype has only one observation. V is TRBV5-6 and J is TRBJ1-2, with 10 positions matching TRBD1. CDR3 length: 14 residues. The germline V gene has CDR1 SGHDT and CDR2 YYEEEE. The ends lost 5 bases at V and 5 bases at J; junction bases unmatched: 6. This chain's CDR3 is CASRTGTGVYGYTF. DNA of the CDR3: TGTGCCAGCAGAACCGGGACAGGGGTGTATGGCTACACCTTC.

The V call is TRBV29-1, the J call TRBJ2-3, with 7 bases that match TRBD2. Germline loops: CDR1 SQVTM, CDR2 ANQGSEA. Trimming at V came to 6 bases and at J to 2 bases, leaving 8 bases not matched to a gene. The CDR3 consists of 14 residues. The CDR3 is CSVKESGATDTQYF. CDR3 nucleotide sequence: TGCAGCGTAAAAGAGAGCGGGGCCACAGATACGCAGTATTTT.

This clonotype was seen a handful of times. This chain joins TRBV21-1 and TRBJ2-6; TRBD1, the D gene given by the table, was not confirmed from the DNA. TRBV21-1 is assigned pseudogene status. CDR3 length equals 20 residues. As DNA, the CDR3 is TGTGCCAGCAGCAAAGGGTTTGCGCCCCCTGCTTTCTCTGGGGCCAACGTCCTGACTTTC. Translating gives CASSKGFAPPAFSGANVLTF.

This clonotype was detected a few times. The chain links TRBV2 to TRBJ2-5; TRBD1 agrees at 11 bases. This CDR3 spans 17 amino acids. V dropped 2 bases and J dropped 1; count of bases not matched to a gene: 6. Germline V gene sequence: CDR1 SNHLY, CDR2 FYNNEI. The CDR3 loop reads CASSEKGQGGSQETQYF. Here the CDR3 DNA reads TGTGCCAGCAGTGAAAAGGGACAGGGGGGATCCCAAGAGACCCAGTACTTC.

This clonotype was counted only a few times. This chain joins TRBV6-2 or TRBV6-3 and TRBJ2-7; D perhaps matches TRBD2 (5 bases). Trimming stripped 0 bases from V and 3 bases from J, with 6 bases between. The V gene's germline CDR1 is MNHEY and CDR2 SVGEGT. CDR3 length equals 13 residues. CDR3 protein: CASSYSDFYEQYF. The CDR3, as DNA: TGTGCCAGCAGTTACTCGGACTTCTACGAGCAGTACTTC.

This clonotype was counted a few times. This chain uses TRBV29-1 with TRBJ2-5; 7 nucleotides align to TRBD1. The trim removed 5 bases at V and 3 bases at J, leaving 3 bases unmatched. The CDR3 is 12 amino acids. Germline loops: CDR1 SQVTM, CDR2 ANQGSEA. In DNA form, the CDR3 reads TGCAGCGTTTGGGGGACAGAAGAGACCCAGTACTTC. Amino acids: CSVWGTEETQYF. The full variable domain, with the rest looked up from reference TRBV29-1 and TRBJ2-5, is SAVISQKPSRDICQRGTSLTIQCQVDSQVTMMFWYRQQPGQSLTLIATANQGSEATYESGFVIDKFPISRPNLTFSTLTVSNMSPEDSSIYLCSVWGTEETQYFGPGTRLLVL.

The chain employs TRBV10-2 and TRBJ2-2; 8 bases match TRBD2. The CDR3 has 16 residues. Trimming cost V 0 bases and J 4 bases; bases outside gene matches: 4. Germline lookup yields CDR1 WSHSY and CDR2 SAAADI. The CDR3 region has the DNA TGCGCCAGCAGTGAGTCTACGGGGGGGCCCACCGGGGAGCTGTTTTTT. This encodes CASSESTGGPTGELFF.

V gene TRBV15 combines with J gene TRBJ2-2; D possibly corresponds to TRBD2 (5 bases). From germline, CDR1 is LNHNV and CDR2 YYDKDF (reference sequence). This CDR3 has 15 residues. Trimming pared 3 bases from V and 4 bases from J, leaving 12 bases between. Here the CDR3 reads CATSSSGSLTGELFF. CDR3 nucleotides: TGTGCCACCAGCAGTTCGGGGAGCCTCACCGGGGAGCTGTTTTTT.

The chain carries TRBV7-3 and TRBJ2-5; 10 bases are a match to TRBD2. Germline values: CDR1 SGHTA, CDR2 FQGTGA. The CDR3 consists of 16 residues. The V segment lost 5 bases and the J segment 5 bases; nucleotides outside the gene matches: 11. CDR3 nucleotides: TGTGCCAGCAGCCCAAGCGGGGGGGAACCTCGGGAGACCCAGTACTTC. Translated: CASSPSGGEPRETQYF.

As regards this clonotype: At one of its ends the junction is not consistent with the germline gene, which may arise from a read error. The gene calls are TRBV20-1 and TRBJ2-7; 7 positions agree with TRBD1. In germline, CDR1 is DFQATT, CDR2 SNEGSKA (reference sequence). The CDR3 totals 17 residues. CDR3 in DNA: TGCTGTGCTACGACATACCCGACAGGGCCTCGTGACTACGAGCAGTACTTC. Its translation: CCATTYPTGPRDYEQYF.

The chain is built from TRBV7-6 and TRBJ2-1; maybe TRBD2 (6 bases). V lost 3 bases to trimming and J lost 5 bases, with 11 bases between them. Germline V CDR1 and CDR2: SGHVS, FNYEAQ. The CDR3 runs 14 residues. The DNA of the CDR3 is TGTGCCAGCAGCTTTGGCGGGACCCACAATGAGCAGTTCTTC. This translates into CASSFGGTHNEQFF.

This clonotype was seen more than once but under ten times. This chain connects TRBV20-1 to TRBJ2-3; 8 bases are a match to TRBD1. This CDR3 has 14 amino acids. Unmatched junction bases numbered 13, after V lost 5 bases and J lost 9 bases. The germline CDR1 and CDR2 sequences are DFQATT and SNEGSKA (reference sequence). This CDR3 is CSALMGQETSTQYF. In DNA, the CDR3 is TGCAGTGCTTTAATGGGACAGGAGACCTCCACGCAGTATTTT.

This clonotype was recorded a few times. The CDR3, as DNA: TGTGCCAGCAGCGGAATGGACAGGGGGAATGGCCGCTATGGCTACACCTTC. This encodes CASSGMDRGNGRYGYTF. This sequence joins TRBV9 and TRBJ1-2, with 10 bases lining up with TRBD1. Germline V lookup: CDR1 SGDLS, CDR2 YYNGEE. The length of the CDR3 is 17 residues. Losses at the gene ends were 3 bases for V and 4 bases for J; bases not matched to a gene: 12. The whole variable domain, remainder taken from reference TRBV9 and TRBJ1-2, is DSGVTQTPKHLITATGQRVTLRCSPRSGDLSVYWYQQSLDQGLQFLIQYYNGEERAKGNILERFSAQQFPDLHSELNLSSLELGDSALYFCASSGMDRGNGRYGYTFGSGTRLTVV.

The sample holds a few counts of this clonotype. The genes are TRBV5-5 and TRBJ2-1; a possible D gene is TRBD2 (6 bases). The germline V gene has CDR1 SGHKS and CDR2 YYEKEE (reference sequence). V lost 4 bases, J lost 6 bases, and 11 bases lay in between. The CDR3 loop spans 13 amino acids. The CDR3 protein is CASSGGLPNEQFF. The CDR3 bases are TGTGCCAGCAGCGGAGGACTACCCAATGAGCAGTTCTTC. The full variable domain, rest sourced from reference TRBV5-5 and TRBJ2-1, is DAGVTQSPTHLIKTRGQQVTLRCSPISGHKSVSWYQQVLGQGPQFIFQYYEKEERGRGNFPDRFSARQFPNYSSELNVNALLLGDSALYLCASSGGLPNEQFFGPGTRLTVL.